By frequency in the sample, the clone carrying this TCR beta chain is large. Its antigen is undetermined. Germline CDR1 and CDR2: MNHGY and SAAAGT. The CDR3 extends over 14 amino acids. Deletions cut 5 bases from V and 5 bases from J, with 13 bases between. Sequencing was performed with immunoSEQ multiplex PCR; in TCRdb, only in-frame clones are kept and a portion is missing. The table lists some 2,700 clones, less than 30% of them singletons. This entry comes from a study of T cells in localized non-small cell lung cancer. Study-wide results and caveats: Longer overall survival associated with higher blood T cell density; shorter survival with higher adjacent-lung clonality. The study sequenced only one region of the tumor. As a result, intratumor heterogeneity could not be excluded and remains possible.

The sequence came from a woman aged 40 to 75 with stage II squamous cell lung carcinoma. The V gene is TRBV6-8, the J gene TRBJ1-3, with D perhaps TRBD1 (6 bases). The starting material was normal lung tissue next to the tumor, obtained before any cancer treatment. The CDR3 coding sequence is TGTGCCAGCAGTGCCGACAGGAGAAGAAACACCATATATTTT. It is translated as CASSADRRRNTIYF.